This T cell receptor (beta chain) was profiled in a study of control samples from healthy donors and cancer patients. TCRdb's table, derived via immunoSEQ multiplex PCR, lists solely in-frame clones and lacks some. The sample carries 120,000 or so clones, around nine tenths recorded once. Germline V CDR1 and CDR2: ENHRY, SYGVKD. V dropped 8 bases and J dropped 0 bases, with 5 bases sitting between them. This CDR3 has 13 residues. Sequenced: blood. The chain uses TRBV10-3 and TRBJ2-6; D is ambiguous. This receptor was taken from a man aged 35 to 55 in good health. The CDR3 region is CAIAPSGANVLTF. CDR3 nucleotides: TGTGCCATCGCCCCCTCTGGGGCCAACGTCCTGACTTTC.